The rows below give T cell receptor beta chains drawn from one sample of a study of blood T cells in healthy people across ages. TCRdb independently ran MiXCR on the 5' RACE reads; one entry per CDR3 protein. In the table there are roughly 700,000 distinct CDR3 sequences, around a quarter of which are singletons. This same sample was also taken into another study, of T cells of mothers and their children.

The sequencing sample was made of blood. These receptors originate from a boy between 10 and 17 years old in good health. Both conserved end residues are part of each CDR3.

V,CDR3
TRBV5-1,CASSLVLGPDTEAFF
TRBV9,CASSVEGVDYNSPLHF
TRBV13,CASRPTPNTGELFF
TRBV5-1,CASSAPSGRKTGELFF
TRBV4-2,CASSLGGDFSYEPYF
TRBV7-9,CASSLGTGGPYNEQFF
TRBV19,CASSTLAGYYEQYF
TRBV20-1,CSARVAGGPKNIQYF
TRBV12-3/TRBV12-4,CASNPLRGVRNTEAFF
TRBV5-6,CASSLDRLSEAFF
TRBV6-1,CASESSRYNEQFF
TRBV27,CASSSGQLTEAFF
TRBV6-5,CASSGQGTNGYTF
TRBV7-9,CASRSDPEGYSEQFF
TRBV6-2/TRBV6-3,CASSYSTTNYGYTF
TRBV4-3,CASSQDSSAGNEQFF
TRBV5-1,CASSLRRQQETQYF